A selection of T cell receptor beta chains follows, all from one sample in a study of shared clonotypes between healthy human individuals. Sequencing used immunoSEQ multiplex PCR; TCRdb keeps in-frame clones, though not all of them. The sample lists a few million clones; about 92% were seen once. The sequencing input was naive CD4+ T cells sorted from blood. The receptors originated from a man aged 18-30 years in good health. Both conserved end residues are part of each CDR3. D genes are given only for firm matches. Not all rows give a size; the values are once, few, many and, for expanded clones, a class.

>.|.|TRBV19
CASSSFGNEQYF
>once|.|TRBV15
CATSREVVVDTEAFF
>.|TRBD1|TRBV5-4
CASSRAGQGNTEAFF
>.|.|TRBV1
CTSKPLGSLGANVLTF
>.|.|TRBV7-8
CASSLAKASFYGYTF
>.|.|TRBV5-5
CASTPRGDSNEQFF
>.|.|TRBV28
CASSSITYEQYF
>.|.|TRBV6-6
CASSPLPGDTGELFF
>.|TRBD1|TRBV5-1
CASSLQGQMNTEAFF
>few|.|TRBV7-9
CASSPRQGMNTEAFF
>.|TRBD1|TRBV11-2
CASSLGGQGKEKLFF
>.|.|TRBV7-2
CASRLTGTYEQYF
>few|.|TRBV6-1
CASIGFWDAFF
>.|.|TRBV6-5
CASSYSTPALNHEQYF
>.|TRBD2|TRBV27
CASSLYVTSGLSYEQYF